This T cell receptor (beta chain) was observed in a study of spatial heterogeneity in lung cancer. Study overall: Detection of beta-chain sequences consistently exceeded that of alpha-chain sequences. The study observed each unique TCR and UMI combination more than ten times on average in raw reads.

The CDR3 length is 13 residues. V lost 3 bases, J lost 4 bases, and 12 bases lay in between. Germline CDR1 reads SQVTM; CDR2 reads ANQGSEA. Stated time point: sample taken at primary tumor resection. The study sequenced unsorted whole RNA from tumor, nontumor lung or frozen PBMC. 72 TRACERx patients with early, untreated non-small cell lung cancer donated samples. Many counts were recorded for this clonotype. TCRdb analysed the 5' RACE reads with MiXCR anew, one entry per CDR3 protein. The data show under 20,000 distinct CDR3 sequences, roughly a fifth seen once. The clonotype was recovered from a male donor with early-stage non-small cell lung cancer. The sample consisted of PBMCs, taken at surgery. The chain is built from TRBV29-1 and TRBJ1-2, with unresolved D. The CDR3 sequence is CSVDTAMSYGYTF. DNA of the CDR3: TGCAGCGTTGACACAGCCATGAGCTATGGCTACACCTTC.